This T cell receptor (beta chain) was obtained from a study of T cell repertoires in cytomegalovirus infection. Study-wide findings and caveats: The cumulative frequency of public TCR beta families identified carriers of CMV plus the relevant HLA.

The CDR3 is 15 residues long. Trimming pared 6 bases from V and 5 bases from J, leaving 18 bases between. Germline values: CDR1 SGHNT, CDR2 YYREEE (reference sequence). TCRdb fed the reads into MiXCR, producing one record per CDR3 protein. Among hundreds of thousands of distinct CDR3 sequences listed, approximately 10% were seen once. As to this clonotype: The antigen is unknown.

The rearrangement joins TRBV5-4 to TRBJ2-1; tentatively, D is TRBD1 or TRBD2 (5 bases each). Sequencing used PBMCs. This TCR was recovered from a human donor in good health (CMV status not recorded). Some clones in this sample may be carry-over from other donors' samples. The chain's CDR3 is CASIPKPGGHNEQFF. Here the CDR3 DNA reads TGTGCCAGCATCCCGAAGCCTGGGGGACACAATGAGCAGTTCTTC. Variable domain in full (rest from reference TRBV5-4 and TRBJ2-1): ETGVTQSPTHLIKTRGQQVTLRCSSQSGHNTVSWYQQALGQGPQFIFQYYREEENGRGNFPPRFSGLQFPNYSSELNVNALELDDSALYLCASIPKPGGHNEQFFGPGTRLTVL.